This paragraph reports one TCR beta chain. The data were taken from a study of blood T cells in healthy people across ages. Primers used in a second PCR of roughly 6 to 12 cycles were a sample-barcoded 5' primer and a J-beta primer mix. TCRdb independently ran MiXCR on the 5' RACE reads; one entry per CDR3 protein. The sample contains approximately 690,000 distinct CDR3 sequences, roughly 58% of which appear only once. The sequencing input was blood. The receptor's source is a man aged 60 to 69 in good health.

CDR3 loop: CASSYGGYTDTQYF. The DNA for the CDR3 is TGTGCCAGCAGTTACGGGGGCTACACAGATACGCAGTATTTT. The chain uses TRBV6-2 or TRBV6-3 and TRBJ2-3; TRBD1 is a possible D gene (6 bases). CDR3 length: 14 residues. The V end lost 2 bases, the J end lost 2 bases, and 8 bases lay between the germline ends. Germline CDR1 is MNHEY and CDR2 is SVGEGT.